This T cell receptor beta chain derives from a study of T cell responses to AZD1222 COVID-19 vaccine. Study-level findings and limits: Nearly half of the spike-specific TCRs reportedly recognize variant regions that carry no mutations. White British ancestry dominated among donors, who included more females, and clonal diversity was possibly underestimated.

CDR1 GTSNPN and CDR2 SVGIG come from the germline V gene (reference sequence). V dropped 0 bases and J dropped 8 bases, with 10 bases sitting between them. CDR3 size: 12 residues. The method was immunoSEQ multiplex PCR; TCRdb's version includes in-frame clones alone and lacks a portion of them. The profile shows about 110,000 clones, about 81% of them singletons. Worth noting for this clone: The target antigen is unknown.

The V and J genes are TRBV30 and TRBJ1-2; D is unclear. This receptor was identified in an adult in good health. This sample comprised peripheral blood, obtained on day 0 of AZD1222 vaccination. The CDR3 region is CAWSVAAMGYTF. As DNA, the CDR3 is TGTGCCTGGAGTGTAGCAGCTATGGGCTACACCTTC.